Below, 14 T cell receptor beta chains from the same sample are listed, as sequenced in a study of identical twins' blood T cells. Using its own MiXCR run on the 5' RACE reads, TCRdb lists one record per CDR3 protein. In the table there are 300,000 to 450,000 distinct CDR3 sequences, 28% of which are singletons. Specimen: PBMCs. The receptor source for this set is a woman between 18 and 55 years old in good health.

CDR3 sequence (DNA): TGTGCCAGCGATATAGCGGGGGGATTCACCGGGGAGCTGTTTTTT. Encoded protein: CASDIAGGFTGELFF. The V and J genes are TRBV7-9 and TRBJ2-2; TRBD2 agrees at 10 bases. The V segment lost 8 bases and the J segment 4 bases; nucleotides outside the gene matches: 7. The germline CDR1 and CDR2 sequences are SEHNR and FQNEAQ (reference sequence). The CDR3 covers 15 residues.

This clonotype occurred a few times. This CDR3 reads CSVEKVTGRSYTF. DNA of the CDR3: TGCAGCGTTGAAAAGGTGACAGGCAGGAGCTACACCTTC. V and J are TRBV29-1 and TRBJ1-2, with D perhaps TRBD1 (6 bases). The CDR3 totals 13 residues. Germline V gene lookup returns CDR1 SQVTM and CDR2 ANQGSEA. Trimming took 2 bases from V and 9 from J, leaving 16 bases between them. The variable domain in full, with the rest retrieved from reference TRBV29-1 and TRBJ1-2, is SAVISQKPSRDICQRGTSLTIQCQVDSQVTMMFWYRQQPGQSLTLIATANQGSEATYESGFVIDKFPISRPNLTFSTLTVSNMSPEDSSIYLCSVEKVTGRSYTFGSGTRLTVV.

This clonotype was seen a few times. The chain couples TRBV9 to TRBJ2-3, with 7 bases identical to TRBD2. There are 15 residues in the CDR3. From germline, CDR1 is SGDLS and CDR2 YYNGEE. V was pared by 0 bases and J by 3 bases, with 4 bases of the junction left unmatched. The CDR3, as DNA: TGTGCCAGCAGCGTAGTAGGCGGGGGAACAGATACGCAGTATTTT. It codes for CASSVVGGGTDTQYF.

Only a few counts were recorded for this clonotype. The rearrangement links TRBV27 to TRBJ1-1; D perhaps matches TRBD1 (6 bases). Germline assignment: CDR1 MNHEY and CDR2 SMNVEV (reference sequence). The CDR3 totals 14 residues. The ends were cut back, 6 bases at V and 6 bases at J, with 17 bases in the middle. Here the CDR3 reads CASRKTGGGAEAFF. The CDR3 nucleotides read TGTGCCAGCAGGAAGACCGGGGGCGGCGCTGAAGCTTTCTTT.

This clonotype was recorded many times. The J gene is TRBJ1-1, the V gene TRBV19; D not certain. The CDR3 extends over 14 amino acids. Germline CDR1 reads LNHDA; CDR2 reads SQIVND (reference sequence). Trimming left V 7 bases short and J 1 base short, with 13 bases between. The CDR3 bases are TGTGCCAGTAAAGAGCGGGTACGGAACACTGAAGCTTTCTTT. It specifies CASKERVRNTEAFF.

This clonotype turned up a few times. CDR3 sequence reads: CASSGDKKETQYF. The DNA of the CDR3 is TGTGCCAGCAGTGGGGACAAAAAAGAGACCCAGTACTTC. V gene TRBV2 combines with J gene TRBJ2-5; the D gene is possibly TRBD1 (6 bases). The length of the CDR3 is 13 residues. V lost 4 bases and J lost 3, with 9 bases in between. The germline CDR1 and CDR2 sequences are SNHLY and FYNNEI.

There are a few counts of this clonotype. The rearrangement links TRBV9 to TRBJ2-1, with TRBD2 matching over 9 bases. V gave up 1 base and J gave up 3 bases; unmatched junction bases: 2. The V gene's germline CDR1 is SGDLS and CDR2 YYNGEE. There are 15 residues in the CDR3. The CDR3 sequence: CASSVSGGFYNEQFF. CDR3 DNA: TGTGCCAGCAGCGTAAGCGGGGGGTTCTACAATGAGCAGTTCTTC.

The chain is built from TRBV10-3 and TRBJ2-1; 8 bases fit TRBD1. Germline V gene lookup returns CDR1 ENHRY and CDR2 SYGVKD. The V and J ends lost 7 bases and 2 bases, in that order; junction bases with no gene match: 7. The CDR3 runs to 15 residues. Here the CDR3 DNA reads TGTGCCATCACCAGGGACAGGTTAGCCTACAATGAGCAGTTCTTC. Translation gives CAITRDRLAYNEQFF.

CDR3: CASSISGDYEQYF. The CDR3 DNA reads as TGTGCCAGCAGCATTAGCGGGGACTACGAGCAGTACTTC. This chain connects TRBV9 to TRBJ2-7; 8 positions match TRBD2. Germline lookup yields CDR1 SGDLS and CDR2 YYNGEE. This CDR3 has 13 residues. Trimming took 4 bases from V and 3 from J; bases not matched to a gene: 3.

A few counts support this clonotype. This chain joins TRBV7-6 and TRBJ1-2; 7 bases align to TRBD1. J was trimmed by 4 bases and V by 5 bases; bases with no gene match: 10. This CDR3 is built from 15 residues. Germline CDR1 is SGHVS and CDR2 is FNYEAQ. The CDR3: CASSPGTAASYGYTF. For the CDR3, the DNA is TGTGCCAGCAGCCCCGGGACAGCCGCGTCCTATGGCTACACCTTC.

This sequence joins TRBV9 and TRBJ1-3; D possibly corresponds to TRBD1 (5 bases). Between the trimmed V and J ends, which lost 0 bases and 1 base, there was a span of 14 bases. Germline lookup yields CDR1 SGDLS and CDR2 YYNGEE. CDR3 length: 17 amino acids. The CDR3 DNA follows: TGTGCCAGCAGCGTAGAAGGGAACAGGCGGTCTGGAAACACCATATATTTT. The encoded protein is CASSVEGNRRSGNTIYF.

The chain is built from TRBV7-2 and TRBJ1-2; D is possibly TRBD1 (6 bases). This CDR3 contains 12 residues. Trimming removed 5 bases from V and 7 bases from J, with 11 bases in between. Germline V lookup: CDR1 SGHTA, CDR2 FQGNSA. The CDR3 coding sequence is TGTGCCAGCAGCGCTACAGGGTTTGGCTACACCTTC. Amino acid sequence: CASSATGFGYTF.

The chain recombines TRBV7-9 with TRBJ2-1; perhaps D is TRBD1 or TRBD2 (5 bases each). CDR1 and CDR2 from the germline V gene are SEHNR and FQNEAQ (reference sequence). Trimming left V 5 bases short and J 2 bases short, with 13 bases between. CDR3 size: 15 residues. CDR3 sequence: CASSAHVGAYNEQFF. CDR3 coding DNA: TGTGCCAGCAGCGCCCACGTGGGGGCCTACAATGAGCAGTTCTTC.

The V and J genes are TRBV29-1 and TRBJ2-1; TRBD2 agrees at 12 bases. Germline CDR1 is SQVTM and CDR2 is ANQGSEA. This CDR3 is built from 16 residues. The ends lost 3 bases at V and 4 bases at J; junction bases unmatched: 7. CDR3 bases: TGCAGCGTTGACAGTCGGACTAGCGGGACTTACAATGAGCAGTTCTTC. Translating gives CSVDSRTSGTYNEQFF.